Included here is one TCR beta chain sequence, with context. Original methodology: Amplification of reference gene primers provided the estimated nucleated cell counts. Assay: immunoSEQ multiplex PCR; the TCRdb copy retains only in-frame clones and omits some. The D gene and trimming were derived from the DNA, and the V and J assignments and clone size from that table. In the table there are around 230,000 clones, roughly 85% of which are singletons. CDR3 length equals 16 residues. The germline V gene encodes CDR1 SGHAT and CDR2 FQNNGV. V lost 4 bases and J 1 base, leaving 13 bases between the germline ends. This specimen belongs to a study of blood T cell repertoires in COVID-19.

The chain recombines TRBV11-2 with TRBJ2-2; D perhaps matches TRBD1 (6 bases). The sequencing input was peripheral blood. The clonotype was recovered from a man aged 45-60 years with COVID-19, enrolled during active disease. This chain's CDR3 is CASSSAGTLNTGELFF. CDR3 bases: TGTGCCAGCAGCTCCGCCGGGACATTGAACACCGGGGAGCTGTTTTTT. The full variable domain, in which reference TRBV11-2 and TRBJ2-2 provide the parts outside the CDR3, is EAGVAQSPRYKIIEKRQSVAFWCNPISGHATLYWYQQILGQGPKLLIQFQNNGVVDDSQLPKDRFSAERLKGVDSTLKIQPAKLEDSAVYLCASSSAGTLNTGELFFGEGSRLTVL.